This T cell receptor beta chain was sequenced for a study of blood T cells in healthy people across ages. Whole-study findings and limits: Estimates of total diversity, which came from one million sequenced T cells, were considered to be underestimates.

As for this clonotype: Its antigen remains unknown.

It was with a sample-barcoded 5' primer and a J-beta primer mix that a second PCR of about 6 to 12 cycles was run. TCRdb analysed the 5' RACE reads with MiXCR anew, one entry per CDR3 protein. Here the sample spans 600,000 to 800,000 distinct CDR3 sequences, 20% to 25% being singletons. The CDR3 totals 14 residues. V was cut by 3 bases and J by 4 bases, with 13 bases left in between. Germline CDR1 reads MDHEN; CDR2 reads SYDVKM. The source material was blood. The sequence was obtained from a man between 65 and 80 years old in good health. The J gene is TRBJ2-7, the V gene TRBV28; tentative D call: TRBD1 (6 bases). CDR3 in amino acids: CASSLAGARYEQYF. The CDR3 DNA is TGTGCCAGCAGTTTGGCAGGGGCTCGATACGAGCAGTACTTC.